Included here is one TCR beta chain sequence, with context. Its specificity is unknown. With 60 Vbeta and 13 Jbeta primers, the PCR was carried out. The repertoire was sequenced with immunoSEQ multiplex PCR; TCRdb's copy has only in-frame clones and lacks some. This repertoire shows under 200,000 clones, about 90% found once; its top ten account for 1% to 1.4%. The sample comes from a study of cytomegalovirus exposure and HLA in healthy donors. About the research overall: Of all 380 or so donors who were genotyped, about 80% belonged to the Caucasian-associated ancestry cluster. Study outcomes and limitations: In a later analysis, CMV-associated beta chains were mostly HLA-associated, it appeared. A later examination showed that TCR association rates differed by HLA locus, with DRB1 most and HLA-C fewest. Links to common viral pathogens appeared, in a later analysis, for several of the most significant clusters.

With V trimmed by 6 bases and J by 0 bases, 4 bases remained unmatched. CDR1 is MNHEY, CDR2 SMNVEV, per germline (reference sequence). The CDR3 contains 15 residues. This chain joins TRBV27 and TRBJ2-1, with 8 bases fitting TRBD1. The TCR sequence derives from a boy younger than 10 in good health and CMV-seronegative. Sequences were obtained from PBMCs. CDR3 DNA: TGTGCCAGCAGCCACGGGACAGGCTCCTACAATGAGCAGTTCTTC. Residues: CASSHGTGSYNEQFF.